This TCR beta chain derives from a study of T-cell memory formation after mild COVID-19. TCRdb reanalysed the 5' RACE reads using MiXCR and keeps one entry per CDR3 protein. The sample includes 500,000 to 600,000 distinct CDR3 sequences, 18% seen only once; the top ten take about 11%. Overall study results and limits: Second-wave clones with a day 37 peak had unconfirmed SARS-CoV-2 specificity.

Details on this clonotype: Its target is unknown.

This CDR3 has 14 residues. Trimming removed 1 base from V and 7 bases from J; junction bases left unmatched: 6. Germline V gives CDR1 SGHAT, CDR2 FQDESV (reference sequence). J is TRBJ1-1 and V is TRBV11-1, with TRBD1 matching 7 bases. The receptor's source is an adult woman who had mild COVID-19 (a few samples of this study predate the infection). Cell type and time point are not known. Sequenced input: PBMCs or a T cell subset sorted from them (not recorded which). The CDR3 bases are TGTGCCAGCAGCTTAGACGGGACAGCTCTTGAAGCTTTCTTT. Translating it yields CASSLDGTALEAFF.